This record concerns one T cell receptor (beta chain) sequence. This clone occurred once. Its antigen is not yet known. Per-nucleotide qualities are absent, and no much larger clonotype sits a single base away. Taken from cysteine to phenylalanine, the CDR3 has 12 residues. The entry retains the CDR3 DNA only, 36 bases that are in frame from base 1. The germline V gene (reference sequence) provides CDR1 SEHNR and CDR2 FQNEAQ. Trimming takes 5 bases from V and 4 bases from J, and the germline ends sit 9 bases apart. The data derive from a study of T cells in localized non-small cell lung cancer (dated by TCRdb to between 2020 and 2021). Some background on the complete study: Comparing tumors with uninvolved tumor-adjacent lungs, the study looked at the T cell repertoires of a few hundred patients with early-stage NSCLC. The cohort was made up of a few hundred treatment-naive NSCLC patients whose localized lung tumors had been resected. Of the NSCLC patients, fewer than 150 were male and 85 to 110 were female, and the mean age was approximately 66 years.

General findings and caveats noted by the study authors: Because the study design was exploratory, TCR variables were selected using unadjusted p-values without false-discovery rate correction. Because multi-region tumor sequencing was not performed, intratumor heterogeneity could not be ruled out. A median of around 62 of the top 100 tumor clones turned up in the paired uninvolved adjacent lung, and under 30 of those clones also ranked among the top 100 of that same adjacent lung. Longer overall survival was associated with higher blood T cell density, whereas shorter survival was associated with higher adjacent-lung clonality. Uninvolved tumor-adjacent lung showed the highest T cell clonality, higher than tumor, which suggests more focused antigenic responses in the adjacent lung.

At diagnosis, peripheral blood, uninvolved tumor-adjacent lung and tumor were collected and stored as a combination of fresh-frozen and FFPE material. Blood samples were analyzed as peripheral blood mononuclear cells for TCR repertoire profiling. The immunoSEQ Assay was used to sequence TCR beta CDR3 regions from DNA. As for the authors' bioinformatics: To compute T cell density, TCR beta template counts were normalized to usable DNA, which was estimated by amplifying housekeeping genes. The preseqR package was used to estimate richness by extrapolating to 400,000 templates for PBMC samples and to 120,000 templates for tissue samples. Clonality was calculated as one minus Pielou's evenness. To identify tissue-enriched TCRs, differential abundance testing was run on productive amino-acid clonotypes with a minimum total count of 5 and an alpha of 0.1. The Jaccard Index and the Morisita Overlap Index were used to measure how much the repertoires overlapped between compartments. TCR beta CDR3s were clustered by GLIPH together with public tetramer-defined viral CDR3s, and at least three viral sequences plus V-gene enrichment were required for viral motifs. TCRdb limited this immuneACCESS table to in-frame rearrangements with V and J called. A share of clones is missing; checked studies link under half to unresolved V genes, and the rest is unexplained. Clone size and the V and J calls come from that table; the DNA yielded D and trimming. The sample table shows 45,000 to 65,000 clones, and around 82% are seen once. The ten largest clonotypes hold around 4.5% of the sample.

Specimen: PBMCs, collected before any cancer treatment. This sequence uses TRBV7-9 and TRBJ2-7; the D gene is possibly TRBD1, with 5 bases matching. The clonotype comes from a woman between 35 and 75 years old with stage II lung adenocarcinoma. The CDR3 protein sequence reads: CASSPKGYEQYF. The DNA is as follows: TGTGCCAGCAGCCCGAAGGGGTACGAGCAGTACTTC.